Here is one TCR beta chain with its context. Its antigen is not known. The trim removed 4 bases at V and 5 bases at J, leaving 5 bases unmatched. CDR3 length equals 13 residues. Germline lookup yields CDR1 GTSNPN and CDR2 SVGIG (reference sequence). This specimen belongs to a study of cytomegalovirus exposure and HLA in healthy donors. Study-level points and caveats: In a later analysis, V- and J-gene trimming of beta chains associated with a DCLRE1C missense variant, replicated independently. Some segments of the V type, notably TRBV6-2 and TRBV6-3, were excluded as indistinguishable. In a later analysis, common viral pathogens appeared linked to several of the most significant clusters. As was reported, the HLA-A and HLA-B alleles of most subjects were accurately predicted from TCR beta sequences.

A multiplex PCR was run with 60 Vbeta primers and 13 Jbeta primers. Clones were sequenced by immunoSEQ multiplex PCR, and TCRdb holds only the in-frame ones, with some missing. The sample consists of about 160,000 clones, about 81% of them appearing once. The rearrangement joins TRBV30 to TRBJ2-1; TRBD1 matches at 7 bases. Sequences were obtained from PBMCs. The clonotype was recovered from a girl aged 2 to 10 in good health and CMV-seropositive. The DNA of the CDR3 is TGTGCCTGGATAAAGGGGGCAAACAATGAGCAGTTCTTC. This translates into CAWIKGANNEQFF.